Below are 17 T cell receptor beta chains sequenced from a single sample in a study of blood T cell repertoires in COVID-19. Sequenced by immunoSEQ multiplex PCR; TCRdb stores in-frame clones only, minus some. The sample includes about 140,000 clones, approximately 80% of them seen just once. Sequencing was done on a sample of peripheral blood. These receptors were taken from a woman aged 60-70 years with active or convalescent COVID-19.

This chain joins TRBV6-2 or TRBV6-3 and TRBJ2-1, with 8 bases that match TRBD1. V lost 5 bases, J lost 7 bases, and 10 bases stayed unmatched. The germline CDR1 and CDR2 sequences are MNHEY and SVGEGT. The CDR3 has 15 amino acids. The DNA for the CDR3 is TGTGCCAGCAGTCGCGCAGGGGGCGCGGGGAATGAGCAGTTCTTC. Translating gives CASSRAGGAGNEQFF.

V and J are TRBV28 and TRBJ1-2; 7 bases map to TRBD1. Germline CDR1 is MDHEN and CDR2 is SYDVKM. V dropped 6 bases and J dropped 7; count of bases not matched to a gene: 11. The CDR3 is 14 amino acids. CDR3 nucleotide sequence: TGTGCCAGCAGGAGGGCGTCTAAGGGGGCTGGCTACACCTTC. Protein: CASRRASKGAGYTF.

This chain uses TRBV5-5 with TRBJ1-3; D remains ambiguous. Germline V lookup: CDR1 SGHKS, CDR2 YYEKEE (reference sequence). V was shortened by 0 bases and J by 0 bases, with 7 bases between the two germline ends. The CDR3 covers 15 residues. The DNA of the CDR3 is TGTGCCAGCAGCTTGGTACAAAGCTCTGGAAACACCATATATTTT. Protein product: CASSLVQSSGNTIYF.

V usage is TRBV29-1 and J usage is TRBJ1-6; 9 bases line up with TRBD1. This CDR3 comprises 13 residues. Unmatched junction bases numbered 3, after V lost 5 bases and J lost 7 bases. Germline CDR1 SQVTM, CDR2 ANQGSEA. The CDR3: CSVRQGGNSPLHF. In DNA, the CDR3 is TGCAGCGTTCGACAGGGGGGAAATTCACCCCTCCACTTT.

The chain couples TRBV4-1 to TRBJ2-2, with 7 positions matching TRBD1. The CDR3 is made up of 16 amino acids. Looked up from germline, CDR1 is MGHRA and CDR2 is YSYEKL. J gave up 3 bases and V 0 bases, and 4 bases lay outside the gene matches. CDR3 nucleotide sequence: TGCGCCAGCAGCCAAGATCTACAGGGGCACACCGGGGAGCTGTTTTTT. Translating gives CASSQDLQGHTGELFF.

The CDR3 sequence is CATGRGEGNYGYTF. Written as DNA, the CDR3 is TGTGCCACAGGGAGAGGGGAGGGGAACTATGGCTACACCTTC. This chain connects TRBV6-7 to TRBJ1-2; TRBD1 is a possible D gene (5 bases). TRBV6-7 belongs to the ORF category, with a function that is uncertain. This CDR3 spans 14 amino acids. The V gene lost 10 bases and the J gene lost 2 bases, with 17 bases spanning the gap.

V gene TRBV7-2 combines with J gene TRBJ1-2, with 7 nucleotides matching TRBD1. Trimming took 4 bases from V and 1 from J; bases not matched to a gene: 9. There are 16 residues in the CDR3. In germline, CDR1 is SGHTA, CDR2 FQGNSA. The CDR3 sequence is CASSSIWDRSNYGYTF. The DNA of the CDR3 is TGTGCCAGCAGCTCTATCTGGGACAGAAGTAACTATGGCTACACCTTC. The full variable domain, with the rest looked up from reference TRBV7-2 and TRBJ1-2, is GAGVSQSPSNKVTEKGKDVELRCDPISGHTALYWYRQSLGQGLEFLIYFQGNSAPDKSGLPSDRFSAERTGGSVSTLTIQRTQQEDSAVYLCASSSIWDRSNYGYTFGSGTRLTVV.

This chain connects TRBV7-2 to TRBJ2-7; 10 positions agree with TRBD1. Unmatched junction bases numbered 5, after V lost 3 bases and J lost 0 bases. Germline-derived CDR1 and CDR2 are SGHTA and FQGNSA. The CDR3 extends over 16 amino acids. The CDR3 DNA reads as TGTGCCAGCAGCTTGAGACAGGGGGCCGCCTCCTACGAGCAGTACTTC. This encodes CASSLRQGAASYEQYF.

DNA for the CDR3: TGCAGCGTTGTTCTCGCCAGGGGTGAAGCTTTCTTT. Residues: CSVVLARGEAFF. V and J are TRBV29-1 and TRBJ1-1; D is perhaps TRBD1 (6 bases). V was shortened by 4 bases and J by 7 bases, with 13 bases between the two germline ends. Germline V lookup: CDR1 SQVTM, CDR2 ANQGSEA. The CDR3 contains 12 residues.

The rearrangement links TRBV19 to TRBJ1-1; D gene unclear. Germline V CDR1 and CDR2: LNHDA, SQIVND (reference sequence). V lost 10 bases to trimming and J lost 3 bases, with 12 bases between them. The CDR3 loop spans 12 amino acids. CDR3 sequence reads: CATSWAYTEAFF. CDR3 nucleotide sequence: TGTGCCACCTCCTGGGCGTACACTGAAGCTTTCTTT.

The V and J genes are TRBV4-2 and TRBJ1-2; the D gene is possibly TRBD1 (5 bases). Trimming left V 2 bases short and J 1 base short, with 14 bases between. From germline, CDR1 is LGHNA and CDR2 YNFKEQ. This CDR3 is built from 16 residues. The CDR3 bases are TGTGCCAGCAGCCAACGAGCCCAGGGCATTAACTATGGCTACACCTTC. Translating it yields CASSQRAQGINYGYTF.

The chain recombines TRBV28 with TRBJ1-2; 8 bases map to TRBD1. The CDR3 contains 13 residues. The V gene end was trimmed by 7 bases and the J gene end by 8 bases; junction bases not matched to a gene: 9. Germline V gives CDR1 MDHEN, CDR2 SYDVKM. The CDR3 DNA reads TGTGCCAGCATCGTTCCAGGGGGCCGAGGCTACACCTTC. Residues: CASIVPGGRGYTF.

The chain recombines TRBV28 with TRBJ1-1, with D maybe TRBD1 (5 bases). The CDR3 sequence is 12 residues long. The germline V and J ends were trimmed by 6 bases and 5 bases, with 10 bases remaining between them. Germline lookup yields CDR1 MDHEN and CDR2 SYDVKM. The CDR3 DNA follows: TGTGCCAGCAGAGCCGGGGGAACTGAAGCTTTCTTT. Amino acid sequence: CASRAGGTEAFF.

This chain links TRBV29-1 with TRBJ2-7, with 8 bases fitting TRBD1. The CDR3 covers 12 residues. The germline gives CDR1 SQVTM, CDR2 ANQGSEA. Trimming removed 6 bases from V and 6 bases from J; junction bases left unmatched: 7. The CDR3 reads CSVGQGVGEQYF. The DNA of the CDR3 is TGCAGCGTCGGACAGGGTGTAGGCGAGCAGTACTTC.

The rearrangement links TRBV2 to TRBJ2-7; TRBD2 might be the D (6 bases). CDR1 and CDR2 (germline): SNHLY, FYNNEI. The V end lost 3 bases, the J end lost 5 bases, and 8 bases lay between the germline ends. The CDR3 runs 12 residues. The CDR3 sequence: CASSEGGDEQYV. The CDR3 DNA follows: TGTGCCAGCAGTGAGGGGGGAGACGAGCAGTACGTC.

This sequence joins TRBV2 and TRBJ2-1; possibly TRBD2 for D (6 bases). The CDR3 has 16 amino acids. V was clipped by 7 bases and J by 0 bases, with 16 bases between them. Germline V gene lookup returns CDR1 SNHLY and CDR2 FYNNEI. DNA of the CDR3: TGTGCCAGCATAAGAAAGGGACTTAGCTCCTACAATGAGCAGTTCTTC. It is translated as CASIRKGLSSYNEQFF.

The CDR3 protein is CASSLGRRGYEQYF. The CDR3 nucleotides are TGTGCCAGCAGTCTGGGACGGCGGGGGTACGAGCAGTACTTC. The rearrangement joins TRBV28 to TRBJ2-7; TRBD2 matches 7 bases. The germline gives CDR1 MDHEN, CDR2 SYDVKM. This CDR3 region has 14 residues. With 5 bases clipped from V and 4 bases from J, the junction kept 8 bases outside the gene matches.